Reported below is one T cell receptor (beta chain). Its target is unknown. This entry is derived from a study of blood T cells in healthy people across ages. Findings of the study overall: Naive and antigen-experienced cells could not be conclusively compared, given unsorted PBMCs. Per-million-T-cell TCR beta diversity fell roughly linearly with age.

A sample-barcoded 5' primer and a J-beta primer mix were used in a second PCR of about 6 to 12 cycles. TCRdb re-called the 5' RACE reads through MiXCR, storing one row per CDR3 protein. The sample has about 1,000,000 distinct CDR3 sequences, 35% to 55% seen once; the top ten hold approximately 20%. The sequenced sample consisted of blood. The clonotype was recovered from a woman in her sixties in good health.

The CDR3 reads CASSQSLRQSSYEQYF. CDR3 coding DNA: TGCGCCAGCAGCCAAAGTCTGAGACAGAGCTCCTACGAGCAGTACTTC. The chain combines TRBV4-1 with TRBJ2-7; TRBD1 is a possible D gene (5 bases). The germline V gene has CDR1 MGHRA and CDR2 YSYEKL. Trimming pared 2 bases from V and 0 bases from J, leaving 14 bases between. The CDR3 has 16 amino acids.